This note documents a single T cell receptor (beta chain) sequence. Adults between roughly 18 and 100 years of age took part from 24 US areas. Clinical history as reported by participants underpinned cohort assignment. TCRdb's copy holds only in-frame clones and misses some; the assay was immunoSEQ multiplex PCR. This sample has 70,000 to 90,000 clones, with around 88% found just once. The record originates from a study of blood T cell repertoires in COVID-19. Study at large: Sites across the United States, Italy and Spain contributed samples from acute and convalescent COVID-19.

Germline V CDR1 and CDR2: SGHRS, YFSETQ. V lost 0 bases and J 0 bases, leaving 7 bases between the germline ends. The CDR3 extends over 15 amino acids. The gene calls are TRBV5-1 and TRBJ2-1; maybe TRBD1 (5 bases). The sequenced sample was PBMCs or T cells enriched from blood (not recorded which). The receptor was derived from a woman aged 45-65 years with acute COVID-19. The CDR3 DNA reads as TGCGCCAGCAGCTTGGGACAGAGCTCCTACAATGAGCAGTTCTTC. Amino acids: CASSLGQSSYNEQFF.